The 3 T cell receptor beta chains in this list originate from one sample, sequenced in a study of PD-1 blockade in classical Hodgkin lymphoma. There was relapse after autologous stem cell transplantation in every patient, and there was variation in brentuximab vedotin exposure. Generated by immunoSEQ multiplex PCR, the TCRdb table keeps only in-frame clones and is missing some. The profile shows about 25,000 clones, over 70% of them singletons. The specimen was peripheral blood mononuclear cells (PBMCs), collected at baseline. These TCRs come from a human donor with classical Hodgkin lymphoma.

This clone appeared a single time. The chain couples TRBV4-3 to TRBJ2-7, with D possibly matching TRBD2 (7 bases). CDR3 length equals 15 residues. V lost 0 bases and J 4 bases, leaving 13 bases between the germline ends. Germline V gene lookup returns CDR1 LGHNA and CDR2 YSLEER. CDR3 region: CASSQEGGAKYEQYF. The DNA of the CDR3 is TGCGCCAGCAGCCAAGAAGGGGGGGCTAAGTACGAGCAGTACTTC.

The J gene is TRBJ2-7, the V gene TRBV9; D is perhaps TRBD1 (5 bases). The CDR3 is 14 residues long. Looked up from germline, CDR1 is SGDLS and CDR2 is YYNGEE. V lost 0 bases to trimming and J lost 3 bases, with 10 bases between them. CDR3 protein: CASSVDLDNYEQYF. CDR3 in DNA: TGTGCCAGCAGCGTAGACTTGGACAACTACGAGCAGTACTTC.

This chain uses TRBV9 with TRBJ1-1; D is unresolved. V shed 0 bases and J shed 5 bases, with 8 bases lying between them. Germline CDR1 SGDLS, CDR2 YYNGEE. The CDR3 totals 13 residues. The CDR3 DNA is TGTGCCAGCAGCGTAGGGCAGAGAACTGAAGCTTTCTTT. Protein product: CASSVGQRTEAFF.